A few counts support the clone carrying this T cell receptor beta chain. From the RACE reads, TCRdb called clonotypes with MiXCR, one entry per CDR3 protein. Here the sample spans about 73,000 distinct CDR3 sequences, roughly 8.5% being singletons. Germline V gives CDR1 SGHTA, CDR2 FQGNSA. The CDR3 spans 16 residues. The ends lost 6 bases at V and 4 bases at J; junction bases unmatched: 9. Time point given: patch test 2, 6 weeks after DPC sensitization. Treatment here: therapeutic diphenylcyclopropenone sensitization with weekly scalp DPC. The data were obtained in a study of human T cells and chemical hapten exposure.

This TCR came from a woman aged 50 to 60 with alopecia areata. Some clones in this sample may be carry-over from other donors' samples. The chain recombines TRBV7-2 with TRBJ2-3, with 11 bases lining up with TRBD2. The input for sequencing was whole blood, taken in connection with sensitization to the hapten diphenylcyclopropenone (DPC). Written as DNA, the CDR3 is TGTGCCAGCAGTCTTATAGCGGGGGGGCCATCAGATACGCAGTATTTT. Protein: CASSLIAGGPSDTQYF.